These 7 T cell receptor beta chains were sequenced from one sample in a study of Graves' ophthalmopathy and Graves' hyperthyroidism. Amplification of TCR beta CDR3 regions used RNA transcripts. HTBI-primed RT-PCR formed the first round, and a multiplex PCR formed the second. TCRdb itself ran the multiplex PCR reads through MiXCR, one entry per CDR3 protein. The table includes under 400,000 distinct CDR3 sequences, under 20% detected once. Sequenced: peripheral blood. The receptor source for this set is an adult man with Graves' ophthalmopathy.

This clonotype was recorded many times. This chain uses TRBV10-3 with TRBJ1-2; D gene unclear. Germline CDR1 is ENHRY and CDR2 is SYGVKD. This CDR3 is 12 amino acids long. The ends were cut back, 3 bases at V and 5 bases at J, with 7 bases in the middle. DNA of the CDR3: TGTGCCATCAGTGAATCCGGGTATGGCTACACCTTC. As protein: CAISESGYGYTF.

The chain links TRBV6-2 or TRBV6-3 to TRBJ1-5, with TRBD1 matching 7 bases. The V and J ends lost 6 bases and 5 bases, in that order; junction bases with no gene match: 10. The CDR3 has 15 amino acids. Looked up from germline, CDR1 is MNHEY and CDR2 is SVGEGT. The CDR3 here is CASRVQGVRDQPQHF. The CDR3 nucleotides are TGTGCCAGCAGAGTCCAGGGGGTACGCGATCAGCCCCAGCATTTT.

This clonotype has a count of ten or more. The rearrangement joins TRBV6-5 to TRBJ2-7, with 7 bases fitting TRBD1. The germline CDR1 and CDR2 sequences are MNHEY and SVGAGI. This CDR3 comprises 16 residues. V lost 0 bases to trimming and J lost 4 bases; unmatched junction nucleotides: 9. The chain's CDR3 is CASSYSPRGYSYEQYF. As DNA, the CDR3 is TGTGCCAGCAGTTACTCCCCCAGGGGGTATTCGTACGAGCAGTACTTC.

The chain uses TRBV2 and TRBJ1-5, with D hard to call. V lost 9 bases and J lost 3, with 15 bases in between. Germline assignment: CDR1 SNHLY and CDR2 FYNNEI. This CDR3 has 14 residues. The CDR3, as DNA: TGTGCCAGTAACTTTCACGGAGTCAATCAGCCCCAGCATTTT. Translating it yields CASNFHGVNQPQHF. The complete variable domain, with remaining parts taken from reference TRBV2 and TRBJ1-5, reads EPEVTQTPSHQVTQMGQEVILRCVPISNHLYFYWYRQILGQKVEFLVSFYNNEISEKSEIFDDQFSVERPDGSNFTLKIRSTKLEDSAMYFCASNFHGVNQPQHFGDGTRLSIL.

This clonotype was recorded at least ten times. The gene calls are TRBV6-1 and TRBJ1-2, with a possible D match to TRBD1 (5 bases). Germline lookup yields CDR1 MNHNS and CDR2 SASEGT. The CDR3 spans 13 residues. Trimming took off 9 bases at V and 3 bases at J, with 14 bases between the two ends. CDR3 coding DNA: TGTGCCAGTACGCGGGGGGATGACTATGGCTACACCTTC. Translated: CASTRGDDYGYTF.

This clonotype was seen repeatedly, ten times or more. V and J are TRBV5-1 and TRBJ1-6; tentatively, D is TRBD1 (6 bases). Germline-derived CDR1 and CDR2 are SGHRS and YFSETQ. The ends were cut back, 1 base at V and 9 bases at J, with 17 bases in the middle. This CDR3 region has 16 residues. The CDR3 is CASSLRTGPWGSPLHF. Here the CDR3 DNA reads TGCGCCAGCAGCTTGCGAACAGGGCCGTGGGGTTCACCCCTCCACTTT.

In this sample, this clonotype turned up many times. The rearrangement links TRBV7-9 to TRBJ2-5; the D gene is possibly TRBD1 (6 bases). Germline V gene lookup returns CDR1 SEHNR and CDR2 FQNEAQ (reference sequence). V lost 2 bases, J lost 2 bases, and 12 bases lay in between. The length of the CDR3 is 15 residues. The CDR3 loop reads CASSLPTGSQETQYF. The DNA for the CDR3 is TGTGCCAGCAGCTTACCTACAGGGAGTCAAGAGACCCAGTACTTC. The full variable domain, in which reference TRBV7-9 and TRBJ2-5 provide the parts outside the CDR3, is DTGVSQNPRHKITKRGQNVTFRCDPISEHNRLYWYRQTLGQGPEFLTYFQNEAQLEKSRLLSDRFSAERPKGSFSTLEIQRTEQGDSAMYLCASSLPTGSQETQYFGPGTRLLVL.